Listed below are T cell receptor beta chains from one sample, sequenced in a study of blood T cells in healthy people across ages. TCRdb itself ran the 5' RACE reads through MiXCR, one entry per CDR3 protein. This table has hundreds of thousands of distinct CDR3 sequences, roughly 60% appearing once. The sequencing input was blood. These receptors originate from a man aged 25-40 years in good health. Each CDR3 is given with its conserved first and last residue. D genes are given only for firm matches. Clone size is stated in some rows and not others, as once, few, many or a class when expanded.

V,size,J,D,CDR3,DNA
TRBV5-1,NA,TRBJ2-7,TRBD2,CASSSVLAGGYEQYF,TGCGCCAGCAGCTCCGTCCTAGCGGGGGGCTACGAGCAGTACTTC
TRBV4-2,few,TRBJ2-6,NA,CASSQSRVSGANVLTF,TGTGCCAGCAGCCAGTCCAGGGTTTCTGGGGCCAACGTCCTGACTTTC
TRBV7-2,NA,TRBJ2-1,NA,CASSFLTRDSQFF,TGTGCCAGCAGCTTCCTGACCCGGGATTCCCAGTTCTTC
TRBV6-6,NA,TRBJ2-7,TRBD2,CASRASGIYEQYF,TGTGCCAGCAGAGCTAGCGGGATCTACGAGCAGTACTTC
TRBV7-2,NA,TRBJ2-7,NA,CASSLDGGSGYEQYF,TGTGCCAGCAGCTTAGATGGGGGGTCAGGCTACGAGCAGTACTTC
TRBV9,NA,TRBJ1-1,TRBD1,CASSIRQGPNTEAFF,TGTGCCAGCAGCATCAGACAGGGTCCGAACACTGAAGCTTTCTTT
TRBV5-6,once,TRBJ2-2,NA,CASSSLSAAGELFF,TGTGCCAGCAGCTCCCTCTCGGCGGCCGGGGAGCTGTTTTTT
TRBV7-9,once,TRBJ2-5,NA,CASSNRDSIRTQYF,TGTGCCAGCAGCAACCGGGACTCCATCCGGACCCAGTACTTC
TRBV11-1,few,TRBJ2-5,NA,CASTPRDTQETQYF,TGTGCCAGCACCCCACGGGACACACAAGAGACCCAGTACTTC
TRBV20-1,NA,TRBJ2-1,TRBD2,CSASSDRGGYNEQFF,TGCAGTGCTTCCAGCGACCGGGGGGGCTACAATGAGCAGTTCTTC
TRBV20-1,many,TRBJ2-3,TRBD2,CSARGRGGSGTQYF,TGCAGTGCTAGAGGGCGGGGGGGCAGTGGTACGCAGTATTTT
TRBV12-3/TRBV12-4,NA,TRBJ2-3,NA,CASSLFQGTDTQYF,TGTGCCAGCAGTTTATTCCAGGGGACAGATACGCAGTATTTT
TRBV21-1,NA,TRBJ1-6,NA,CASSNGRGPSVSPLHF,TGTGCCAGCAGCAATGGGAGGGGCCCCAGCGTATCACCCCTCCACTTT
TRBV27,NA,TRBJ1-6,NA,CASSLRTTYNSPLHF,TGTGCCAGCAGTTTAAGGACCACCTATAATTCACCCCTCCACTTT
TRBV4-3,NA,TRBJ2-1,TRBD2,CASSLTRTSGGREQFF,TGCGCCAGCAGCTTAACGCGGACTAGCGGGGGCCGTGAGCAGTTCTTC
TRBV9,NA,TRBJ1-5,NA,CASSVNVGNQPQHF,TGTGCCAGCAGCGTAAATGTGGGTAACCAGCCCCAGCATTTT
TRBV6-4,NA,TRBJ1-2,NA,CASSDSGSSLAYGYTF,TGTGCCAGCAGTGACTCGGGCTCTTCTTTGGCCTATGGCTACACCTTC
TRBV7-8,NA,TRBJ2-7,TRBD1,CASSLYRGRGSYEQYF,TGTGCCAGCAGCTTATACAGGGGCCGGGGCTCCTACGAGCAGTACTTC
TRBV6-2/TRBV6-3,NA,TRBJ2-1,TRBD2,CASSYGAYTAGDLNEQFF,TGTGCCAGCAGTTACGGGGCCTACACGGCGGGGGACCTCAATGAGCAGTTCTTC